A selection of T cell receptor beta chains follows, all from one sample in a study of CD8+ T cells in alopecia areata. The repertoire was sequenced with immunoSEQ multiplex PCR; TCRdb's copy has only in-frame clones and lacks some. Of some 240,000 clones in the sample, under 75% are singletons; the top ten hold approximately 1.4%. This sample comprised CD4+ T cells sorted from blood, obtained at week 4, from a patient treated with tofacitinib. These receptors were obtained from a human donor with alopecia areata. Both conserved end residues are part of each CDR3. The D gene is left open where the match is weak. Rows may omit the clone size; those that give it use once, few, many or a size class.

CDR3aa: CASSLAPGASTDTQYF
CDR3nt: TGTGCCAGCAGCTTAGCCCCCGGAGCTAGCACAGATACGCAGTATTTT
v_gene: TRBV7-2
len: 16
abundance: -
j_gene: TRBJ2-3
d_gene: -

CDR3aa: CSVGDRKGTEAFF
CDR3nt: TGCAGCGTTGGTGACAGGAAAGGCACTGAAGCTTTCTTT
v_gene: TRBV29-1
len: 13
abundance: -
j_gene: TRBJ1-1
d_gene: -

CDR3aa: CASSLTGSEQYF
CDR3nt: TGCGCCAGCAGCCTTACGGGCAGCGAGCAGTACTTC
v_gene: TRBV5-1
len: 12
abundance: -
j_gene: TRBJ2-7
d_gene: -

CDR3aa: CAWMGQMATEAFF
CDR3nt: TGTGCCTGGATGGGACAGATGGCCACTGAAGCTTTCTTT
v_gene: TRBV30
len: 13
abundance: -
j_gene: TRBJ1-1
d_gene: TRBD1

CDR3aa: CASSIEDRGTDTQYF
CDR3nt: TGTGCCAGTAGTATAGAGGACAGGGGCACAGATACGCAGTATTTT
v_gene: TRBV19
len: 15
abundance: -
j_gene: TRBJ2-3
d_gene: TRBD1

CDR3aa: CAIKASPRNEQFF
CDR3nt: TGTGCCATCAAGGCCTCTCCGAGGAATGAGCAGTTCTTC
v_gene: TRBV10-3
len: 13
abundance: -
j_gene: TRBJ2-1
d_gene: -

CDR3aa: CASSRTPGTANEKLFF
CDR3nt: TGTGCCAGCAGTCGAACCCCCGGGACAGCTAATGAAAAACTGTTTTTT
v_gene: TRBV25-1
len: 16
abundance: -
j_gene: TRBJ1-4
d_gene: TRBD1

CDR3aa: CASSLGGDTEAFF
CDR3nt: TGTGCCAGCAGCCTAGGGGGAGACACTGAAGCTTTCTTT
v_gene: TRBV11-2
len: 13
abundance: few
j_gene: TRBJ1-1
d_gene: -

CDR3aa: CASSEWAGFLRETQYF
CDR3nt: TGTGCCAGCAGTGAATGGGCAGGGTTCCTTAGAGAGACCCAGTACTTC
v_gene: TRBV25-1
len: 16
abundance: -
j_gene: TRBJ2-5
d_gene: -

CDR3aa: CASSVGPGPRPAQHF
CDR3nt: TGTGCCAGCAGCGTAGGCCCGGGACCTCGTCCGGCCCAGCATTTT
v_gene: TRBV9
len: 15
abundance: -
j_gene: TRBJ1-5
d_gene: -

CDR3aa: CASSLDSTDTQYF
CDR3nt: TGTGCCAGCAGCTTAGACTCGACAGATACGCAGTATTTT
v_gene: TRBV7-3
len: 13
abundance: few
j_gene: TRBJ2-3
d_gene: -

CDR3aa: CAWSVRGQGGEQYF
CDR3nt: TGTGCCTGGAGTGTACGGGGACAGGGGGGCGAGCAGTACTTC
v_gene: TRBV30
len: 14
abundance: -
j_gene: TRBJ2-7
d_gene: TRBD1

CDR3aa: CACRGSGTEAFF
CDR3nt: TGTGCCTGCAGGGGTTCCGGCACTGAAGCTTTCTTT
v_gene: TRBV30
len: 12
abundance: -
j_gene: TRBJ1-1
d_gene: -

CDR3aa: CASSQSPTSGGAFQETQYF
CDR3nt: TGCGCCAGCAGCCAATCTCCAACTAGCGGGGGGGCCTTTCAAGAGACCCAGTACTTC
v_gene: TRBV4-3
len: 19
abundance: -
j_gene: TRBJ2-5
d_gene: TRBD2

CDR3aa: CASSLSKIQNTEAFF
CDR3nt: TGTGCCAGCAGTTTATCAAAAATACAGAACACTGAAGCTTTCTTT
v_gene: TRBV27
len: 15
abundance: -
j_gene: TRBJ1-1
d_gene: -

CDR3aa: CASSRDSLYGYTF
CDR3nt: TGTGCCAGCAGCCGGGACAGCCTCTATGGCTACACCTTC
v_gene: TRBV11-2
len: 13
abundance: few
j_gene: TRBJ1-2
d_gene: TRBD1

CDR3aa: CASSLRGQDPFSYF
CDR3nt: TGTGCCAGCAGTTTAAGGGGCCAGGATCCTTTCTCGTACTTC
v_gene: TRBV28
len: 14
abundance: few
j_gene: TRBJ2-5
d_gene: -

CDR3aa: CASSQTGTGIEKLFF
CDR3nt: TGCGCCAGCAGCCAAACCGGGACAGGGATCGAAAAACTGTTTTTT
v_gene: TRBV4-3
len: 15
abundance: few
j_gene: TRBJ1-4
d_gene: TRBD1

CDR3aa: CAWSGQGGQPQHF
CDR3nt: TGTGCCTGGAGTGGACAGGGAGGGCAGCCCCAGCATTTT
v_gene: TRBV30
len: 13
abundance: -
j_gene: TRBJ1-5
d_gene: TRBD1

CDR3aa: CASSLRDSSPLHF
CDR3nt: TGTGCCAGCAGCCTAAGGGACTCGTCACCCCTCCACTTT
v_gene: TRBV7-8
len: 13
abundance: -
j_gene: TRBJ1-6
d_gene: -

CDR3aa: CASSGQGNGYTF
CDR3nt: TGCGCCAGCAGCGGACAGGGTAACGGCTACACCTTC
v_gene: TRBV10-2
len: 12
abundance: -
j_gene: TRBJ1-2
d_gene: TRBD1

CDR3aa: CASSPKEDRANYGYTF
CDR3nt: TGTGCCAGCAGCCCTAAAGAGGACAGGGCGAACTATGGCTACACCTTC
v_gene: TRBV7-7
len: 16
abundance: -
j_gene: TRBJ1-2
d_gene: TRBD1

CDR3aa: CASKPPGTGRDYGYTF
CDR3nt: TGTGCCAGCAAGCCGCCTGGGACAGGGAGAGACTATGGCTACACCTTC
v_gene: TRBV25-1
len: 16
abundance: -
j_gene: TRBJ1-2
d_gene: TRBD1

CDR3aa: CASSPPNSYEQYF
CDR3nt: TGTGCCAGCTCACCTCCAAACTCCTACGAGCAGTACTTC
v_gene: TRBV18
len: 13
abundance: -
j_gene: TRBJ2-7
d_gene: -

CDR3aa: CASSVGGDGDIQYF
CDR3nt: TGTGCCAGCAGCGTAGGAGGGGATGGGGACATTCAGTACTTC
v_gene: TRBV9
len: 14
abundance: -
j_gene: TRBJ2-4
d_gene: -

CDR3aa: CAKGDPGQTYNSPLHF
CDR3nt: TGCGCCAAAGGGGACCCGGGACAGACCTATAATTCACCCCTCCACTTT
v_gene: TRBV23-1
len: 16
abundance: -
j_gene: TRBJ1-6
d_gene: TRBD1

CDR3aa: CSARTAEAFF
CDR3nt: TGCAGCGCCCGGACGGCCGAAGCTTTCTTT
v_gene: TRBV29-1
len: 10
abundance: -
j_gene: TRBJ1-1
d_gene: -

CDR3aa: CASSLAGEGTQYF
CDR3nt: TGTGCCAGCAGCTTAGCAGGGGAAGGGACCCAGTACTTC
v_gene: TRBV7-2
len: 13
abundance: many
j_gene: TRBJ2-5
d_gene: -

CDR3aa: CASSPPLGQGNTEAFF
CDR3nt: TGTGCCAGCAGCCCACCGCTCGGACAGGGGAACACTGAAGCTTTCTTT
v_gene: TRBV7-2
len: 16
abundance: -
j_gene: TRBJ1-1
d_gene: TRBD1

CDR3aa: CSGVSGDSYNEQFF
CDR3nt: TGCAGCGGTGTTAGCGGGGACTCCTACAATGAGCAGTTCTTC
v_gene: TRBV29-1
len: 14
abundance: medium-sized
j_gene: TRBJ2-1
d_gene: TRBD2

CDR3aa: CSVVLAGVPYGYTF
CDR3nt: TGCAGCGTTGTTCTAGCAGGGGTCCCTTATGGCTACACCTTC
v_gene: TRBV29-1
len: 14
abundance: few
j_gene: TRBJ1-2
d_gene: -

CDR3aa: CASSRTRVGIGETQYF
CDR3nt: TGTGCCAGCAGCCGAACCAGAGTGGGGATTGGGGAGACCCAGTACTTC
v_gene: TRBV7-2
len: 16
abundance: -
j_gene: TRBJ2-5
d_gene: -

CDR3aa: CAWSEANTEAFF
CDR3nt: TGTGCCTGGAGCGAAGCGAACACTGAAGCTTTCTTT
v_gene: TRBV30
len: 12
abundance: -
j_gene: TRBJ1-1
d_gene: -

CDR3aa: CASSQIPYEQYF
CDR3nt: TGTGCCAGTAGCCAGATTCCGTACGAGCAGTACTTC
v_gene: TRBV19
len: 12
abundance: -
j_gene: TRBJ2-7
d_gene: -

CDR3aa: CASSQETAEAFF
CDR3nt: TGTGCCAGCAGCCAAGAGACAGCTGAAGCTTTCTTT
v_gene: TRBV14
len: 12
abundance: -
j_gene: TRBJ1-1
d_gene: -

CDR3aa: CASSLAGAPVDTQYF
CDR3nt: TGTGCCAGCAGCTTAGCCGGGGCCCCAGTGGATACGCAGTATTTT
v_gene: TRBV7-9
len: 15
abundance: -
j_gene: TRBJ2-3
d_gene: -

CDR3aa: CASSPDNGGDTQYF
CDR3nt: TGCGCCAGCAGCCCGGACAATGGGGGAGATACGCAGTATTTT
v_gene: TRBV5-1
len: 14
abundance: -
j_gene: TRBJ2-3
d_gene: -

CDR3aa: CASSWRKAGELFF
CDR3nt: TGTGCCAGCAGCTGGAGGAAGGCCGGGGAGCTGTTTTTT
v_gene: TRBV7-3
len: 13
abundance: -
j_gene: TRBJ2-2
d_gene: -

CDR3aa: CSVAGADTQYF
CDR3nt: TGCAGCGTTGCAGGAGCCGATACGCAGTATTTT
v_gene: TRBV29-1
len: 11
abundance: few
j_gene: TRBJ2-3
d_gene: -

CDR3aa: CSVVGTRGAEQYF
CDR3nt: TGCAGCGTTGTCGGGACAAGGGGTGCCGAGCAGTACTTC
v_gene: TRBV29-1
len: 13
abundance: -
j_gene: TRBJ2-7
d_gene: -

CDR3aa: CASSPIYGARGYEQYF
CDR3nt: TGTGCCAGCAGCCCAATCTACGGGGCCAGAGGATACGAGCAGTACTTC
v_gene: TRBV7-8
len: 16
abundance: -
j_gene: TRBJ2-7
d_gene: -

CDR3aa: CASSRAGRTYGYTF
CDR3nt: TGTGCCAGCAGCCGGGCGGGACGGACCTATGGCTACACCTTC
v_gene: TRBV27
len: 14
abundance: -
j_gene: TRBJ1-2
d_gene: -

CDR3aa: CATSRDQTVVYGYTF
CDR3nt: TGTGCCACCAGCAGAGACCAGACAGTAGTATATGGCTACACCTTC
v_gene: TRBV15
len: 15
abundance: few
j_gene: TRBJ1-2
d_gene: -

CDR3aa: CAWSFTGTGGSPLHF
CDR3nt: TGTGCCTGGAGTTTTACCGGGACAGGGGGATCACCCCTCCACTTT
v_gene: TRBV30
len: 15
abundance: -
j_gene: TRBJ1-6
d_gene: TRBD1

CDR3aa: CASSPLGTGGIVTF
CDR3nt: TGTGCCAGCTCACCACTGGGGACAGGGGGCATCGTGACCTTC
v_gene: TRBV18
len: 14
abundance: few
j_gene: TRBJ1-2
d_gene: TRBD1

CDR3aa: CASSYSITETQYF
CDR3nt: TGTGCCAGCAGTTACTCCATCACGGAGACCCAGTACTTC
v_gene: TRBV6-6
len: 13
abundance: few
j_gene: TRBJ2-5
d_gene: -